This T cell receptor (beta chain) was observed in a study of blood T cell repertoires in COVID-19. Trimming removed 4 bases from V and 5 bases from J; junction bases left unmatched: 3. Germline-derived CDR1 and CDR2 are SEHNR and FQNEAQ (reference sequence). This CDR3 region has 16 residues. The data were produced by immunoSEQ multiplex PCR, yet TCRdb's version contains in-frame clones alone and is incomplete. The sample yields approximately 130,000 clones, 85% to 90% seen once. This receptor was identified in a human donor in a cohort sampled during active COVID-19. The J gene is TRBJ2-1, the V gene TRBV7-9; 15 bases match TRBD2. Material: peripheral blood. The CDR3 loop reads CASSWTSGRGDNEQFF. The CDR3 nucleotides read TGTGCCAGCAGCTGGACTAGCGGGAGGGGAGACAATGAGCAGTTCTTC. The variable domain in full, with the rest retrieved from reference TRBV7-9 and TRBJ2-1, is DTGVSQNPRHKITKRGQNVTFRCDPISEHNRLYWYRQTLGQGPEFLTYFQNEAQLEKSRLLSDRFSAERPKGSFSTLEIQRTEQGDSAMYLCASSWTSGRGDNEQFFGPGTRLTVL.